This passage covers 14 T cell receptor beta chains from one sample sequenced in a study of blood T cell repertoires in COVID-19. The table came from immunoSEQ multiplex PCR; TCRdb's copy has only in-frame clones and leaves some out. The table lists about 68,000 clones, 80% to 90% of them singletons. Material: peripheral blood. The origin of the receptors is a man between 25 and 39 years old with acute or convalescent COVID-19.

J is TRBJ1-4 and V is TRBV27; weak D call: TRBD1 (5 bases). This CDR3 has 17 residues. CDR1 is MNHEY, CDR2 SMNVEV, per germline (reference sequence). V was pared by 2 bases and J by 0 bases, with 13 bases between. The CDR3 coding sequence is TGTGCCAGCAGTTTAACCTGGACACATGCAACTAATGAAAAACTGTTTTTT. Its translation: CASSLTWTHATNEKLFF.

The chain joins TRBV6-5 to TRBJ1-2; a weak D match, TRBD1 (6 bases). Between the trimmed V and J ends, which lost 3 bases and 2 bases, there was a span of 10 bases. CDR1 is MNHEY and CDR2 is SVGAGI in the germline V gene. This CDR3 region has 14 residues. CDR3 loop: CASSYNQGNYGYTF. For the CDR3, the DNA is TGTGCCAGCAGTTATAACCAGGGGAACTATGGCTACACCTTC.

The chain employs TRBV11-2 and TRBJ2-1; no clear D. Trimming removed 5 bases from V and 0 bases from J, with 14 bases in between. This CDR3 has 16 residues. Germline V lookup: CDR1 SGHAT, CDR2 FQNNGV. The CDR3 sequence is CASSPLHGSSYNEQFF. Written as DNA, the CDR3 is TGTGCCAGCAGCCCCCTTCACGGTAGCTCCTACAATGAGCAGTTCTTC. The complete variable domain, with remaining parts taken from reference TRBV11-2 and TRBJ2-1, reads EAGVAQSPRYKIIEKRQSVAFWCNPISGHATLYWYQQILGQGPKLLIQFQNNGVVDDSQLPKDRFSAERLKGVDSTLKIQPAKLEDSAVYLCASSPLHGSSYNEQFFGPGTRLTVL.

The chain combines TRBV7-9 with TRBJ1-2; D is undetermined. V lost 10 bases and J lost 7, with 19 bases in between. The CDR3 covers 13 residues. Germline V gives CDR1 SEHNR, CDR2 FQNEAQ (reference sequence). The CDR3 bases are TGTGCCATAGATTTGACGTTCCGGGGTGGCTACACCTTC. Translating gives CAIDLTFRGGYTF.

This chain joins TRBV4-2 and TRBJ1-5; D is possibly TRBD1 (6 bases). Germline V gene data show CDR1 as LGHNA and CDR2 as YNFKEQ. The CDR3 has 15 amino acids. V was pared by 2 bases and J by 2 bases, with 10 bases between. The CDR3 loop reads CASSQTGTRNQPQHF. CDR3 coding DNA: TGTGCCAGCAGCCAAACCGGGACACGCAATCAGCCCCAGCATTTT.

This chain's CDR3 is CASSVDPLAGEGPHDTQYF. DNA for the CDR3: TGTGCCAGCAGCGTAGACCCCCTAGCGGGAGAAGGACCACATGATACGCAGTATTTT. This chain links TRBV9 with TRBJ2-3, with 10 bases fitting TRBD2. Losses at the gene ends were 0 bases for V and 6 bases for J; bases not matched to a gene: 16. The CDR3 length is 19 residues. Germline loops: CDR1 SGDLS, CDR2 YYNGEE. Complete variable domain (other parts from reference TRBV9 and TRBJ2-3): DSGVTQTPKHLITATGQRVTLRCSPRSGDLSVYWYQQSLDQGLQFLIQYYNGEERAKGNILERFSAQQFPDLHSELNLSSLELGDSALYFCASSVDPLAGEGPHDTQYFGPGTRLTVL.

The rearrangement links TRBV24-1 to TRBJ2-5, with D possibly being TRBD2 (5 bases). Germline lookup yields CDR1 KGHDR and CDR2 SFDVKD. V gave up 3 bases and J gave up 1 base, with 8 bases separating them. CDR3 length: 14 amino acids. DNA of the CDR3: TGTGCCACCAGTGATAGGCGGGTCCAAGAGACCCAGTACTTC. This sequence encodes CATSDRRVQETQYF.

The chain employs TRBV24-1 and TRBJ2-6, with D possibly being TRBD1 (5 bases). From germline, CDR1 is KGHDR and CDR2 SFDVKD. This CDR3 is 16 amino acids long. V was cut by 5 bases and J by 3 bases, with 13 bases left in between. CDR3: CATSGPTAGGANVLTF. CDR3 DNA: TGTGCCACCAGTGGTCCGACAGCAGGTGGGGCCAACGTCCTGACTTTC.

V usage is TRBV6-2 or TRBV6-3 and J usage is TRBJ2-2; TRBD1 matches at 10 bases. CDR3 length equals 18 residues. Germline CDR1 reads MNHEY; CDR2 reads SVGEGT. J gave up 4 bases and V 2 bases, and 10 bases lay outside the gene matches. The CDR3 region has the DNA TGTGCCAGCAGTTACAGGAGGACAGGGGGTAGTAGCACCGGGGAGCTGTTTTTT. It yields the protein CASSYRRTGGSSTGELFF.

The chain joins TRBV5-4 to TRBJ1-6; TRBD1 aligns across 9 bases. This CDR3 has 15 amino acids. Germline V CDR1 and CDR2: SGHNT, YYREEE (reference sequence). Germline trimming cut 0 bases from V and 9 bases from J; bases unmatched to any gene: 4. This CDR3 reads CASSLETGGRSPLHF. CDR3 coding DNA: TGTGCCAGCAGCTTGGAGACAGGGGGTCGTTCACCCCTCCACTTT.

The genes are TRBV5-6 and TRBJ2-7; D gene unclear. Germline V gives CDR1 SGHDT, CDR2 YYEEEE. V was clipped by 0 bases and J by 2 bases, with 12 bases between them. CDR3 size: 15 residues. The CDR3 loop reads CASSLGGVSAYEQYF. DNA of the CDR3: TGTGCCAGCAGCTTGGGAGGCGTCAGCGCCTACGAGCAGTACTTC.

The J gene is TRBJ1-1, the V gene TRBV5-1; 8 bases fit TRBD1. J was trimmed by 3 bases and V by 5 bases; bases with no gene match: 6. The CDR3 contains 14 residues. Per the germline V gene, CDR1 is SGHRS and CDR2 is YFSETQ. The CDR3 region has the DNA TGCGCCAGCAGGACAGGGGCGGGGGACACTGAAGCTTTCTTT. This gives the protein CASRTGAGDTEAFF.

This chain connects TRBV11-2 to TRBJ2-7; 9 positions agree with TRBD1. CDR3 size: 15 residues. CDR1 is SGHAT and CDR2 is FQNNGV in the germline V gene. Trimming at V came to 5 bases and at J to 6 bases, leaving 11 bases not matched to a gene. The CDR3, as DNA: TGTGCCAGCAGCCCCCTGGGACAGGGCTTAGTCGAGCAGTACTTC. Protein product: CASSPLGQGLVEQYF.

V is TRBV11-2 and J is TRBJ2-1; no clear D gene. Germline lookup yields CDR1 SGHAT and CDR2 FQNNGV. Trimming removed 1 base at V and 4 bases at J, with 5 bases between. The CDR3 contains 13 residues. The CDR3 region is CASSLVLYNEQFF. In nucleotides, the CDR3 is TGTGCCAGCAGCTTAGTCCTGTACAATGAGCAGTTCTTC.